The rows below give T cell receptor beta chains drawn from one sample of a study of blood T cell repertoires in COVID-19. Libraries were prepared by immunoSEQ multiplex PCR; TCRdb keeps only in-frame clonotypes and omits some of them. The data contain about 180,000 clones, 80% to 85% of them singletons. Sequencing was performed on peripheral blood. All receptors come from a woman between 65 and 79 years old with COVID-19, enrolled during active disease. CDR3s include the opening cysteine and the closing phenylalanine or tryptophan. The D gene is left open where the match is weak. Size values are once, few and many counts, or a class for expanded clones, and some rows have none.

len	j_gene	abundance	v_gene	d_gene	CDR3nt	CDR3aa
15	TRBJ1-1	-	TRBV5-1	TRBD1	TGCGCCAGCAGCTTGGATTCCCCTTTGACAGGGAAAACTTTCTTT	CASSLDSPLTGKTFF
14	TRBJ1-1	-	TRBV9	TRBD1	TGTGCCAGCAGCGTTACAGGGGGCAACACTGAAGCTTTCTTT	CASSVTGGNTEAFF
13	TRBJ2-2	-	TRBV12-3/TRBV12-4	-	TGTGCCAGCAGTTTCCAGGGCCCCGGGGAGCTGTTTTTT	CASSFQGPGELFF
17	TRBJ2-6	-	TRBV9	-	TGTGCCAGCAGCGAGACAGGAGCCCCTTCTGGGGCCAACGTCCTGACTTTC	CASSETGAPSGANVLTF
16	TRBJ1-1	once	TRBV7-8	TRBD1	TGTGCCAGCAGCGAACCGGGACAGGGGGCGAACACTGAAGCTTTCTTT	CASSEPGQGANTEAFF
16	TRBJ2-5	-	TRBV18	-	TGTGCCAGCTCACCCGGCCTACGCGGATCGATAGAGACCCAGTACTTC	CASSPGLRGSIETQYF
14	TRBJ1-2	-	TRBV28	-	TGTGCCAGCAGTTTATTGGGAGGGACCTATGGCTACACCTTC	CASSLLGGTYGYTF
18	TRBJ2-1	-	TRBV6-2/TRBV6-3	TRBD2	TGTGCCAGCAGCCACAGGGGCTATGGGACTAGCGGAGAGAATGAGCAGTTCTTC	CASSHRGYGTSGENEQFF
14	TRBJ1-3	-	TRBV10-3	-	TGTGCCATCAGTGCGGACAGCTCTGGAAACACCATATATTTT	CAISADSSGNTIYF
14	TRBJ2-1	-	TRBV11-2	-	TGTGCCAGCAGCCCCCGACAGGACTACAATGAGCAGTTCTTC	CASSPRQDYNEQFF
14	TRBJ2-7	-	TRBV7-9	-	TGTGCCAGCAGCTTAGCGGGAGCGCAATACGAGCAGTACTTC	CASSLAGAQYEQYF
11	TRBJ2-5	-	TRBV24-1	-	TGTGCCACCAGTGTACAAGAGACCCAGTACTTC	CATSVQETQYF
12	TRBJ1-2	-	TRBV19	-	TGTGCCAGTAGTCGACGGGGCTATGGCTACACCTTC	CASSRRGYGYTF
19	TRBJ2-6	few	TRBV5-1	-	TGCGCCAGCAGCTTGGAGGGGTCCTTGGGGCGCTCTGGGGCCAACGTCCTGACTTTC	CASSLEGSLGRSGANVLTF
15	TRBJ1-1	few	TRBV3-1/TRBV3-2	-	TGTGCCAGCAGCCAAGACGGCAGGTGGAACACTGAAGCTTTCTTT	CASSQDGRWNTEAFF
13	TRBJ1-2	-	TRBV29-1	-	TGCAGCGTTGAAGCACAACAGGGCTATGGCTACACCTTC	CSVEAQQGYGYTF
16	TRBJ2-1	-	TRBV27	TRBD2	TGTGCCAGCAGTCCTCAGTACCTAGCGGGGTTCAATGAGCAGTTCTTC	CASSPQYLAGFNEQFF
15	TRBJ1-5	-	TRBV7-3	-	TGTGCCAGCAGCTTATTCAGGGATCCACCGCAGCCCCAGCATTTT	CASSLFRDPPQPQHF
18	TRBJ2-1	-	TRBV19	-	TGTGCCAGTAGTATAGGGGGCGGGAATCGTGTCCCCTACAATGAGCAGTTCTTC	CASSIGGGNRVPYNEQFF
14	TRBJ2-7	-	TRBV10-3	TRBD2	TGTGCCATCAGTCGCGGGACTAGCGATGTCGAGCAGTACTTC	CAISRGTSDVEQYF
15	TRBJ2-5	once	TRBV27	TRBD1	TGTGCCAGCAGCTCGACAGGGTCTTTACAAGAGACCCAGTACTTC	CASSSTGSLQETQYF
15	TRBJ2-7	-	TRBV7-2	-	TGTGCCAGCAGCTCGGACTTTATAATGGCGTACGAGCAGTACTTC	CASSSDFIMAYEQYF
16	TRBJ2-1	-	TRBV7-6	TRBD2	TGTGCCAGCAGCTTACGCGGGAGTGGCTCCTACAATGAGCAGTTCTTC	CASSLRGSGSYNEQFF
12	TRBJ1-1	-	TRBV30	-	TGTGCCTGGAGTCAGATGAACACTGAAGCTTTCTTT	CAWSQMNTEAFF
16	TRBJ2-1	-	TRBV5-1	-	TGCGCCAGCAGCACTACCCTAGCGAGCTCCTACAATGAGCAGTTCTTC	CASSTTLASSYNEQFF
16	TRBJ2-3	-	TRBV5-1	TRBD2	TGCGCCAGCAGCTCGTCGAGACTAGCGGGAGGAGATACGCAGTATTTT	CASSSSRLAGGDTQYF
14	TRBJ1-2	once	TRBV6-5	-	TGTGCCAGCAGTTTCAGGGCTACCCTCTATGGCTACACCTTC	CASSFRATLYGYTF
14	TRBJ2-1	-	TRBV28	-	TGTGCCAGCAAAAACGGGATCTCCTACAATGAGCAGTTCTTC	CASKNGISYNEQFF
15	TRBJ2-7	-	TRBV5-4	TRBD2	TGTGCCAGCAGCTCGAGACCGGGACTAGCTGGCGAGCAGTACTTC	CASSSRPGLAGEQYF
13	TRBJ1-1	-	TRBV28	-	TGTGCCAGCAAAGGGGTCGCTGACACTGAAGCTTTCTTT	CASKGVADTEAFF
13	TRBJ2-1	-	TRBV11-3	-	TGTGCCAGCAGCTTAGAGAGCTACAATGAGCAGTTCTTC	CASSLESYNEQFF
13	TRBJ2-5	-	TRBV29-1	-	TGCAGCGTTGGTTACTCTCCTCAAGAGACCCAGTACTTC	CSVGYSPQETQYF
13	TRBJ1-2	-	TRBV24-1	-	TGTGCCACCAGTGATCCGCCAGGGTATGGCTACACCTTC	CATSDPPGYGYTF
16	TRBJ2-3	-	TRBV5-5	TRBD2	TGTGCCAGCAGCTTGGGTAGCGGGGGTCAGGCGGATACGCAGTATTTT	CASSLGSGGQADTQYF
13	TRBJ1-1	-	TRBV30	-	TGTGCCTGGAGTCGGTCCGTGAACACTGAAGCTTTCTTT	CAWSRSVNTEAFF
17	TRBJ1-3	-	TRBV9	-	TGTGCCAGCAGCCCTCGGGGAGGGAGTTCCTCTGGAAACACCATATATTTT	CASSPRGGSSSGNTIYF
12	TRBJ2-7	-	TRBV28	-	TGTGCCAGCAGTTTAATGACTCCCGAGCAGTACTTC	CASSLMTPEQYF